Sequencing of this T cell receptor beta chain was carried out in a study of T cell responses to AZD1222 COVID-19 vaccine. A remark on this clone: Its antigen is unidentified.

The CDR3 sequence is 15 residues long. CDR1 is MDHEN and CDR2 is SYDVKM in the germline V gene. V lost 4 bases, J lost 7 bases, and 17 bases lay in between. General study results and limits: In a largely white British group with more females than males, clonal diversity was possibly underestimated.

Sequenced by immunoSEQ multiplex PCR; TCRdb stores in-frame clones only, minus some. Here the sample spans over 80,000 clones, approximately 93% being singletons. The sequence was collected from an adult who received the AZD1222 COVID-19 vaccine. The chain joins TRBV28 to TRBJ2-1; D may correspond to TRBD1 or TRBD2 (5 bases each). The input for sequencing was peripheral blood, taken 28 days after the second AZD1222 dose. The CDR3 here is CASSSSGTFPNEQFF. The CDR3 bases are TGTGCCAGCAGTTCATCCGGGACCTTCCCTAATGAGCAGTTCTTC.